The clone carrying this TCR beta chain has only one observation. Its specificity is unknown. This specimen belongs to a study of radiotherapy plus CTLA-4 blockade in lung cancer. Study-wide points: It was early blood T cell clone dynamics, with interferon-beta, that reportedly best predicted response. Radiotherapy plus ipilimumab was followed by expansion in blood of tumor-derived TCR clones.

Receiving focal radiation plus CTLA-4 blockade with ipilimumab were patients who had chemo-refractory metastatic non-small-cell lung cancer. This table comes from immunoSEQ multiplex PCR, and its TCRdb copy is limited to in-frame clones, with some not included. The data contain 90,000 or so clones, around 88% of them singletons. The material was peripheral blood, obtained from a patient treated with radiotherapy plus ipilimumab. The clonotype comes from a human donor with non-small cell lung cancer who had a partial response to radiotherapy plus ipilimumab.

DNA for the CDR3: TGTGCCTGGAGCCGGGGGGATCAGCCCCAGCATTTT. It yields the protein CAWSRGDQPQHF. V usage is TRBV30 and J usage is TRBJ1-5, with a weak D call TRBD1 (5 bases). CDR1 is GTSNPN and CDR2 is SVGIG in the germline V gene (reference sequence). The CDR3 totals 12 residues. The ends were cut back, 3 bases at V and 5 bases at J, with 8 bases in the middle.